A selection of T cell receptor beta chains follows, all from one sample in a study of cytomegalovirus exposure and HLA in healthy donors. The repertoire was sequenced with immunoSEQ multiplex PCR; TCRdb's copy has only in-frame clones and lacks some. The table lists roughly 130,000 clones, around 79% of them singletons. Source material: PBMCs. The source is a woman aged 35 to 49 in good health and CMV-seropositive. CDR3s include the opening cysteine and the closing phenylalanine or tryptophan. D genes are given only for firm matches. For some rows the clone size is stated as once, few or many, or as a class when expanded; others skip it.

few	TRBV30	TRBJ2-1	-	CAWSVRTGRGQFF	TGTGCCTGGAGTGTACGCACAGGGAGAGGGCAGTTCTTC
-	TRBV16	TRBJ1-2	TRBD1	CASSPRTGGIGYTF	TGTGCCAGCAGCCCCCGAACAGGGGGGATAGGCTACACCTTC
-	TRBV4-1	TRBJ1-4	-	CAGSQTNANEKLFF	TGCGCCGGCAGCCAAACAAACGCTAATGAAAAACTGTTTTTT
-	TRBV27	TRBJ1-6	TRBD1	CASSSRQGFAPLHF	TGTGCCAGCAGTTCCCGACAGGGGTTCGCGCCCCTCCACTTT
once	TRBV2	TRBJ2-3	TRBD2	CASLLAGGPGTDTQYF	TGTGCCAGCCTCCTCGCGGGGGGGCCGGGGACAGATACGCAGTATTTT
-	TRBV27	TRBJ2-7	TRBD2	CASSNLAGGSYEQYF	TGTGCCAGCAGTAACCTAGCGGGGGGCTCCTACGAGCAGTACTTC
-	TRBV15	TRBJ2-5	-	CATSRGGGAQETQYF	TGTGCCACCAGCAGAGGTGGAGGGGCCCAAGAGACCCAGTACTTC
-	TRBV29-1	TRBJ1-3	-	CSVQGMQNTIYF	TGCAGCGTTCAGGGGATGCAAAACACCATATATTTT
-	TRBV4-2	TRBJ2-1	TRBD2	CASSQDPSGSTRNYNEQFF	TGTGCCAGCAGCCAAGATCCGAGCGGGAGTACTAGGAACTACAATGAGCAGTTCTTC
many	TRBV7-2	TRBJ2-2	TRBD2	CASSPTSGGAGELFF	TGTGCCAGCAGCCCTACTAGCGGGGGGGCCGGGGAGCTGTTTTTT
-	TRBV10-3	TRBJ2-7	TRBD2	CAISESQRGIYEQYF	TGTGCCATCAGTGAGTCCCAGCGGGGGATCTACGAGCAGTACTTC
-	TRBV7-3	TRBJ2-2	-	CASSLAGQAGELFF	TGTGCCAGCAGCTTAGCAGGGCAAGCCGGGGAGCTGTTTTTT
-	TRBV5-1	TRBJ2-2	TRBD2	CASSRGGDTGELFF	TGCGCCAGCAGCCGCGGGGGGGACACCGGGGAGCTGTTTTTT
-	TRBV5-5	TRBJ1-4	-	CASSLAWGLGEKLFF	TGTGCCAGCAGCTTGGCCTGGGGCCTGGGTGAAAAACTGTTTTTT
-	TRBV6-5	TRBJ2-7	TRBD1	CASGRGGTGFHEQYF	TGTGCCAGCGGCCGAGGGGGGACAGGCTTCCACGAGCAGTACTTC
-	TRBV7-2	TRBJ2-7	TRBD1	CASSLVSGGSNEQYF	TGTGCCAGCAGCTTAGTGTCAGGGGGTAGCAACGAGCAGTACTTC
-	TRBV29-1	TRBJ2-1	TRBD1	CSVEAGTGRPDNEQFF	TGCAGCGTTGAGGCCGGGACAGGGAGACCTGACAATGAGCAGTTCTTC
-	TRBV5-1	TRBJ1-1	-	CASSLGTGTQNTEAFF	TGCGCCAGCAGCTTGGGGACCGGGACACAAAACACTGAAGCTTTCTTT
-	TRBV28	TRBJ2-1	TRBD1	CTTIRDSYNEQFF	TGTACCACCATTCGGGACAGCTACAATGAGCAGTTCTTC
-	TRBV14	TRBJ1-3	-	CASSQEARGNTIYF	TGTGCCAGCAGCCAAGAAGCTCGCGGAAACACCATATATTTT
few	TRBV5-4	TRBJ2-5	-	CASSRAGQQETQYF	TGTGCCAGCTCTAGAGCGGGACAACAAGAGACCCAGTACTTC
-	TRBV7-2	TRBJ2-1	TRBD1	CASSVTGGHNEQFF	TGTGCCAGCAGCGTCACAGGGGGCCACAATGAGCAGTTCTTC
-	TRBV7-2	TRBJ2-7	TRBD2	CAMGPLDGRSGEQYF	TGTGCCATGGGGCCGCTGGACGGGAGGTCAGGCGAGCAGTACTTC
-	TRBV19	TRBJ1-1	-	CASSYDRLNTEAFF	TGTGCCAGTAGTTACGACAGACTGAACACTGAAGCTTTCTTT
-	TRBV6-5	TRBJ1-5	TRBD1	CASTRQGTSNQPQHF	TGTGCCAGCACCCGACAGGGTACGAGCAATCAGCCCCAGCATTTT
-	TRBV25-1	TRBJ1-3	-	CASSGDTENSGNTIYF	TGTGCCAGCAGTGGGGACACCGAAAACTCTGGAAACACCATATATTTT
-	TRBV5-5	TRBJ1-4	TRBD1	CASSARTGGATNEKLFF	TGTGCCAGCAGCGCACGGACAGGGGGAGCAACTAATGAAAAACTGTTTTTT
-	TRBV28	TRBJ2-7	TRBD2	CASSPQLAGSYEQYF	TGTGCCAGCAGTCCTCAACTAGCGGGGAGCTACGAGCAGTACTTC
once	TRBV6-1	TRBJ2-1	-	CASRDYIPRINEQFF	TGTGCCAGCAGGGACTATATTCCCCGAATCAATGAGCAGTTCTTC
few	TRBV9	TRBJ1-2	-	CASSVDFAGINYGYTF	TGTGCCAGCAGCGTAGATTTCGCAGGGATTAACTATGGCTACACCTTC
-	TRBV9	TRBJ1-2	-	CASSVEYRSYGYTF	TGTGCCAGCAGCGTAGAGTACAGATCCTATGGCTACACCTTC
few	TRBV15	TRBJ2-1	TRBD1	CATSSRRPPGQDYNEQFF	TGTGCCACCAGCAGTCGCCGACCTCCGGGACAGGACTACAATGAGCAGTTCTTC
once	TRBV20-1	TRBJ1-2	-	CSAPGLTTF	TGCAGTGCTCCGGGACTAACAACCTTC
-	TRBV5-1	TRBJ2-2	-	CASSRKGDAPGELFF	TGCGCCAGCAGCCGCAAGGGGGACGCACCCGGGGAGCTGTTTTTT
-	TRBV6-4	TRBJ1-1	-	CASRGEQGMNTEAFF	TGTGCCAGCAGGGGCGAACAGGGAATGAACACTGAAGCTTTCTTT
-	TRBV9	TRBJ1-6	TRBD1	CASSGSGGNNSPLHF	TGTGCCAGCAGCGGATCAGGGGGCAATAATTCACCCCTCCACTTT
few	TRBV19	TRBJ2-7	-	CASSKSGPSSYEQYF	TGTGCCAGTAGTAAGAGCGGACCGTCCTCCTACGAGCAGTACTTC
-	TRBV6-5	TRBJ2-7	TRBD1	CASRRRQGSYEQYF	TGTGCCAGCAGGCGGCGACAGGGATCCTACGAGCAGTACTTC
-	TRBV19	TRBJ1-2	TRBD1	CASSARQGVIYGYTF	TGTGCCAGTAGTGCGCGACAGGGGGTTATCTATGGCTACACCTTC
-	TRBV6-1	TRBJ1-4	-	CASSGGSSNEKLFF	TGTGCCAGCAGTGGAGGCTCTTCTAATGAAAAACTGTTTTTT
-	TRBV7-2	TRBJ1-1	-	CASSLRWGGGTEAFF	TGTGCCAGCAGCTTACGTTGGGGAGGGGGCACTGAAGCTTTCTTT
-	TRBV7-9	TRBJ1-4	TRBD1	CASSRDRGDEKLFF	TGTGCCAGCAGCCGCGACAGGGGGGATGAAAAACTGTTTTTT
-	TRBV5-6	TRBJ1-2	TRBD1	CASSLVRRDRIDGYTF	TGTGCCAGCAGCTTGGTTCGCCGGGACAGGATCGATGGCTACACCTTC
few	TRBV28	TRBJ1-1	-	CASSFSAEAFF	TGTGCCAGCAGTTTTAGCGCTGAAGCTTTCTTT
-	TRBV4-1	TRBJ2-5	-	CASSQNQRGARVGETQYF	TGCGCCAGCAGCCAAAATCAACGGGGGGCCCGGGTAGGAGAGACCCAGTACTTC
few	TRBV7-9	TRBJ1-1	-	CASSSEGANTEAFF	TGTGCCAGCAGCTCGGAAGGGGCGAACACTGAAGCTTTCTTT
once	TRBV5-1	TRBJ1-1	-	CASSLDSYRANTEAFF	TGCGCCAGCAGCTTGGATAGCTACAGGGCGAACACTGAAGCTTTCTTT
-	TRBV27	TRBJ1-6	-	CASSLWANSPLHF	TGTGCCAGCAGTTTATGGGCCAACTCACCCCTCCACTTT
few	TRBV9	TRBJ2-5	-	CASSGDRGAFAETQYF	TGTGCCAGCAGCGGTGATCGGGGGGCGTTCGCGGAGACCCAGTACTTC
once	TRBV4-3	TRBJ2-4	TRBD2	CASSPPGLDIQYF	TGCGCCAGCAGCCCCCCGGGACTAGACATTCAGTACTTC
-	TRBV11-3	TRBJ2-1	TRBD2	CASSPTSLNNEQFF	TGTGCCAGCAGCCCGACTAGCCTGAACAATGAGCAGTTCTTC
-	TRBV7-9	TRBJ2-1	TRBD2	CASRFLGGGNEQFF	TGTGCCAGCAGGTTTCTTGGCGGGGGGAATGAGCAGTTCTTC
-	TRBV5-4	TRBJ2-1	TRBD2	CASSSRTSGGAKQFF	TGTGCCAGCAGCTCCAGGACTAGCGGGGGGGCCAAGCAGTTCTTC